This TCR beta chain was documented in a study of blood T cell repertoires in COVID-19. The data were produced by immunoSEQ multiplex PCR, yet TCRdb's version contains in-frame clones alone and is incomplete. The sample has a few hundred thousand clones; roughly 86% are singletons. CDR3 length: 15 residues. V lost 0 bases and J 8 bases, leaving 15 bases between the germline ends. Per the germline V gene, CDR1 is SGDLS and CDR2 is YYNGEE. The clonotype was recovered from a woman aged 18-30 years who had recovered from COVID-19. The V call is TRBV9, the J call TRBJ2-1, with a tentative D call TRBD2 (7 bases). What was sequenced was PBMCs or T cells enriched from blood (not recorded which). CDR3 residues: CASSVGGGGSYEQFF. As DNA, the CDR3 is TGTGCCAGCAGCGTAGGGGGGGGCGGGAGCTATGAGCAGTTCTTC.